This T cell receptor (beta chain) was obtained from a study of tumor and adjacent non-tumor tissue in lung cancer. Overall study: Aged about 31 to 80 years, patients included nine to eleven men and a few women with stage I to III disease. Overall study results and limits: Patients with more diverse tumor TCRs had worse survival.

Worth noting for this clonotype: Its antigen is still unknown.

A modified ARM-PCR protocol with three rounds of nested PCR amplified TCRbeta. Each CDR3 protein is one row after TCRdb ran MiXCR on the multiplex PCR reads. The profile covers approximately 140,000 distinct CDR3 sequences, with approximately 72% appearing a single time and 18% taken by the ten largest. This CDR3 is built from 13 residues. CDR1 is SQVTM and CDR2 is ANQGSEA in the germline V gene. This sample's RNA came from whole unsorted tissue. Between August and November 2014, newly diagnosed, chemotherapy-naive lung cancer patients underwent thoracic surgery in China. Source material: lung tumor tissue. The chain is built from TRBV29-1 and TRBJ2-3; a weak D match, TRBD1 (6 bases). With the DNA end fitting TRBJ1-5 better, the J assignment may be wrong. The receptor comes from a man in his sixties with small cell lung cancer. The CDR3 DNA sequence: TGCAGCGTTCTCAGGGGCAACACAGATACGCAGCATTTT. Its protein is CSVLRGNTDTQHF.